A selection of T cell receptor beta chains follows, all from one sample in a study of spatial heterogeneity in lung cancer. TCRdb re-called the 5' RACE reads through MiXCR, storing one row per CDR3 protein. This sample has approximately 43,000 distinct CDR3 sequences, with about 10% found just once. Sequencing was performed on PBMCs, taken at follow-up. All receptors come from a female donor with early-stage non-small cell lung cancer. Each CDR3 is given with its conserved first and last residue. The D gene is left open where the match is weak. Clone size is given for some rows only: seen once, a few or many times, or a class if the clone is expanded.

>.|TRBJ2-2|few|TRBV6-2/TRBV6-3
CAGRKGMTGELFF
TGTGCCGGAAGGAAGGGGATGACCGGGGAGCTGTTTTTT
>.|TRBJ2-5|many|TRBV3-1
CASSQVGTQYF
TGTGCCAGCAGCCAAGTAGGAACCCAGTACTTC
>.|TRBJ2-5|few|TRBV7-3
CASSPGNQETQYF
TGTGCCAGCAGCCCCGGAAACCAAGAGACCCAGTACTTC
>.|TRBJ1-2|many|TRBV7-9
CASSMDTGYGYTF
TGTGCCAGCAGCATGGACACGGGCTATGGCTACACCTTC
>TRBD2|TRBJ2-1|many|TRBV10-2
CASRLSGGPYNEQFF
TGCGCCAGCAGACTGAGCGGGGGCCCCTACAATGAGCAGTTCTTC
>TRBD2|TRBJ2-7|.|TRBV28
CASRTRTSGGATWEQYF
TGTGCCAGCAGAACTAGGACTAGCGGGGGGGCCACATGGGAGCAGTACTTC
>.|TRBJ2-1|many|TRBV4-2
CASSPGTLYNEQFF
TGTGCCAGCAGCCCCGGGACTCTCTACAATGAGCAGTTCTTC
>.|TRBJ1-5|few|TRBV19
CASSIAPGARQPQHF
TGTGCCAGTAGTATAGCCCCAGGGGCAAGACAGCCCCAGCATTTT
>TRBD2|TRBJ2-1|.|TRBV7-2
CTSSLGGGALFF
TGTACCAGCAGCTTAGGCGGGGGGGCCTTGTTCTTC
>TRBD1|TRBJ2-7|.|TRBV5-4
CASSEPGQGPEQYF
TGTGCCAGCAGCGAGCCGGGACAGGGTCCCGAGCAGTACTTC
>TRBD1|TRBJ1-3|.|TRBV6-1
CASTGTGGNTIYF
TGTGCCAGCACCGGGACAGGGGGAAACACCATATATTTT
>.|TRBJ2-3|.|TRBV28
CASSSMGGALTRYTQYF
TGTGCCAGCAGTTCGATGGGGGGGGCCCTAACTAGATATACGCAGTATTTT
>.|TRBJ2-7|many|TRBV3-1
CASSQGGLEQYF
TGTGCCAGCAGCCAAGGGGGGCTCGAGCAGTACTTC
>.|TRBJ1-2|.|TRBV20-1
CSAVDAGALGYTF
TGCAGTGCTGTAGATGCAGGGGCTTTGGGCTACACCTTC
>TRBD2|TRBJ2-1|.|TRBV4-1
CASSQEGRGAYNEQFF
TGCGCCAGCAGCCAAGAGGGGCGGGGGGCCTACAATGAGCAGTTCTTC
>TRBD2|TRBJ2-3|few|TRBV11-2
CASSSGSGGAFTDTQYF
TGTGCCAGCAGCTCCGGTAGCGGGGGGGCTTTCACAGATACGCAGTATTTT
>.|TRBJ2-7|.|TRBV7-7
CASSLGARYEQYF
TGTGCTAGCAGCCTAGGGGCGCGGTACGAGCAGTACTTC